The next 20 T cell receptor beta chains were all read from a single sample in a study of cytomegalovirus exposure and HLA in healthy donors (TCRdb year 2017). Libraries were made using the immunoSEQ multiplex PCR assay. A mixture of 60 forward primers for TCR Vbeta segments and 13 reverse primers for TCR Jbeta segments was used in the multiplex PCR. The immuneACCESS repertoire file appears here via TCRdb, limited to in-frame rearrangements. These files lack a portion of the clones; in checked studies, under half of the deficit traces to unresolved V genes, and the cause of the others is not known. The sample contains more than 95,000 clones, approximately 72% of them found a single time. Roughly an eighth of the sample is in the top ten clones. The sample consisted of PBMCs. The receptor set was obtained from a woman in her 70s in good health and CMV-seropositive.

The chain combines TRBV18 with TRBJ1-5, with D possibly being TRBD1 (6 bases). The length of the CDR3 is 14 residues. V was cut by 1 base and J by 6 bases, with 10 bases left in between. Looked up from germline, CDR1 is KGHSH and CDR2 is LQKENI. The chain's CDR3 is CASSPQGEGQPQHF. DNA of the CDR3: TGTGCCAGCTCACCACAGGGGGAAGGTCAGCCCCAGCATTTT.

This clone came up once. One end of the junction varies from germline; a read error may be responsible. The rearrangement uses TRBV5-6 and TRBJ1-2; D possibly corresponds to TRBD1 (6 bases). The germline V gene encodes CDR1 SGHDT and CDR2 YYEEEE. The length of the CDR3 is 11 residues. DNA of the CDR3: TGTGCCAGCAGCTTGAGCGCGGGGGCTAGCTTC. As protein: CASSLSAGASF.

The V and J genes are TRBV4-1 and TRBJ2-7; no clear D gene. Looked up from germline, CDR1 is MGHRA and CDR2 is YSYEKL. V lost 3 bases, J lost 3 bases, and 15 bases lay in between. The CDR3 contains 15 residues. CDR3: CASSHTEQPSYEQYF. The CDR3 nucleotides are TGCGCCAGCAGCCATACCGAACAGCCAAGCTACGAGCAGTACTTC.

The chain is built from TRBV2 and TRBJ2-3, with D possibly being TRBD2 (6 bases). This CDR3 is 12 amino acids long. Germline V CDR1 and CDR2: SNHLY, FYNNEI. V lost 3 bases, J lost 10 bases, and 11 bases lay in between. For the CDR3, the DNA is TGTGCCAGCAGTGATTGGGGGGAATCGCAGTATTTT. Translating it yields CASSDWGESQYF.

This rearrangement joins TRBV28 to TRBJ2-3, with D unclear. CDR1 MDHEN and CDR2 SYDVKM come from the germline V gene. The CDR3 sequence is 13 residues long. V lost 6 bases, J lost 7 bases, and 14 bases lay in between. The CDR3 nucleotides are TGTGCCAGCAGCCTACTATACTCCCATACGCAGTATTTT. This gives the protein CASSLLYSHTQYF.

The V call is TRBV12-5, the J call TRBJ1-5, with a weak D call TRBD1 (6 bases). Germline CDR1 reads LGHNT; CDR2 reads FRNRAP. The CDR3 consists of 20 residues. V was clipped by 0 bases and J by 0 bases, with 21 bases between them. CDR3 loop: CASGLVRGGQDPYSNQPQHF. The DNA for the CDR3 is TGTGCTAGTGGTTTGGTACGGGGGGGGCAGGACCCCTATAGCAATCAGCCCCAGCATTTT.

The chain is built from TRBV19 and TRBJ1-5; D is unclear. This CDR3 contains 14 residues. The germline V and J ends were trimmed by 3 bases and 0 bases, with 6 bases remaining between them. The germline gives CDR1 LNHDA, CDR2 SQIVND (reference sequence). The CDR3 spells CASSINFSNQPQHF. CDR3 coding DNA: TGTGCCAGTAGTATTAATTTTAGCAATCAGCCCCAGCATTTT.

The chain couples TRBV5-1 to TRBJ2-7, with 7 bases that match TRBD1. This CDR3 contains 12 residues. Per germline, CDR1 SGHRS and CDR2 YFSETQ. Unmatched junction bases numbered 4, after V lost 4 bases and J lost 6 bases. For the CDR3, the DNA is TGCGCCAGCAGCCTACAGGGGATCGAGCAGTACTTC. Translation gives CASSLQGIEQYF.

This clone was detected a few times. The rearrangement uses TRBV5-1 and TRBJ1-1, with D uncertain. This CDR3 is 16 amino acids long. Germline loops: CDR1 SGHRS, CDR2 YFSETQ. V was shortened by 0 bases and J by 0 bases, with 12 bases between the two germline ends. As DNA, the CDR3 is TGCGCCAGCAGCTTGGAATTTACAAGAATGAACACTGAAGCTTTCTTT. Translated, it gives CASSLEFTRMNTEAFF.

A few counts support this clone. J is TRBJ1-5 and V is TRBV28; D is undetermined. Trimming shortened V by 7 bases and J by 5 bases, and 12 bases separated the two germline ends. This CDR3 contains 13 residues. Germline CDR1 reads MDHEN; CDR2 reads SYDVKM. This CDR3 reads CASTGFGDQPQHF. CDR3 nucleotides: TGTGCCAGCACAGGATTTGGCGATCAGCCCCAGCATTTT.

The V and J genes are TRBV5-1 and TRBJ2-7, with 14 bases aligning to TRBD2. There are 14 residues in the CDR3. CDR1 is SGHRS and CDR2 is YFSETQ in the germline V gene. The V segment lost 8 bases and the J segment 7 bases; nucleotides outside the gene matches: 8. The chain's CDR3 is CASQPGLAGVEQYF. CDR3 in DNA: TGCGCCAGTCAACCGGGACTAGCGGGGGTTGAGCAGTACTTC.

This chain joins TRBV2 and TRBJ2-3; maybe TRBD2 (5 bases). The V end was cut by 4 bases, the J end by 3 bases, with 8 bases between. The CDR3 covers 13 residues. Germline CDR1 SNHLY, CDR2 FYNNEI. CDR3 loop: CASSGTWTDTQYF. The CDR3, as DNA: TGTGCCAGCAGTGGGACTTGGACAGATACGCAGTATTTT.

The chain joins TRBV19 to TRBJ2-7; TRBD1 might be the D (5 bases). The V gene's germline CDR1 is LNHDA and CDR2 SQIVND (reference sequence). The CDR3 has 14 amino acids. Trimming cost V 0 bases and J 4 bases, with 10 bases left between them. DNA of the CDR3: TGTGCCAGTAGTATAGACCAGGGAACGTACGAGCAGTACTTC. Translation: CASSIDQGTYEQYF.

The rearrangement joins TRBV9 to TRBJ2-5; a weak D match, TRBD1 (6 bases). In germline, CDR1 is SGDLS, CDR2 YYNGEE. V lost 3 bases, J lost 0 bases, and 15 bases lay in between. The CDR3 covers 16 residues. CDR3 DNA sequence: TGTGCCAGCAGCGGACACCGGGACACAAACCAAGAGACCCAGTACTTC. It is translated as CASSGHRDTNQETQYF.

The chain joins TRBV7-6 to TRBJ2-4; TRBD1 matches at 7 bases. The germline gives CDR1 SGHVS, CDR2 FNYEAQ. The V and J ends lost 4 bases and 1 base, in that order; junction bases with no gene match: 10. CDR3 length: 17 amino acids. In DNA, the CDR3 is TGTGCCAGCAGCTCGGATACAGGGGCCTACGCCAAAAACATTCAGTACTTC. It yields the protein CASSSDTGAYAKNIQYF. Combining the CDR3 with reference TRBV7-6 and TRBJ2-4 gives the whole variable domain GAGVSQSPRYKVTKRGQDVALRCDPISGHVSLYWYRQALGQGPEFLTYFNYEAQQDKSGLPNDRFSAERPEGSISTLTIQRTEQRDSAMYRCASSSDTGAYAKNIQYFGAGTRLSVL.

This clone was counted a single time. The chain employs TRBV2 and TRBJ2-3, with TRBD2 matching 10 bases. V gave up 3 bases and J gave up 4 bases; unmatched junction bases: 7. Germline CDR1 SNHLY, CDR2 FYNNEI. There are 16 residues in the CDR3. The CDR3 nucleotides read TGTGCCAGCAGTGACTCTAGCGGGAGAGTGGCAGATACGCAGTATTTT. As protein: CASSDSSGRVADTQYF.

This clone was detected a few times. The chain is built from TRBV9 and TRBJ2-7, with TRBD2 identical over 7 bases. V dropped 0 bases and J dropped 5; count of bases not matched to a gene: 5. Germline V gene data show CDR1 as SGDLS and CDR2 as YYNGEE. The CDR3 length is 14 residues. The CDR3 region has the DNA TGTGCCAGCAGCGTAGGCGGGGGAACCAACGAGCAGTACTTC. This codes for CASSVGGGTNEQYF.

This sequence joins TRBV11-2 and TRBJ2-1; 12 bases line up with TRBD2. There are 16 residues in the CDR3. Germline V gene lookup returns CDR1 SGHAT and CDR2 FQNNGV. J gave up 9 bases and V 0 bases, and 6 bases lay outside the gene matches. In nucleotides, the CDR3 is TGTGCCAGCAGCTTAGACCCGACTAGCGGGAGCGCTGAGCAGTTCTTC. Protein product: CASSLDPTSGSAEQFF.

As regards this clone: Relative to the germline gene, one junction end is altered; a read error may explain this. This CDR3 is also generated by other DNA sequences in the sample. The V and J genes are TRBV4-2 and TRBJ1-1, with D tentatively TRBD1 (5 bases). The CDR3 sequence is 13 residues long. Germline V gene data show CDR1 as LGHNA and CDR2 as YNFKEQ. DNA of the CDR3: TGTGCTAGCAGGGCGGAGGGACTTTTTTCGGCTTTCTTT. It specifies CASRAEGLFSAFF.

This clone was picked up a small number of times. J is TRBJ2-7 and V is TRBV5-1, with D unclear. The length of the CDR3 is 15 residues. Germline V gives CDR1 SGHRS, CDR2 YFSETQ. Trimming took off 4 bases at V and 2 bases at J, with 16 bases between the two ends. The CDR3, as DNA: TGCGCCAGCAGCCCCGGATTTGGAGCCGCCTACGAGCAGTACTTC. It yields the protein CASSPGFGAAYEQYF. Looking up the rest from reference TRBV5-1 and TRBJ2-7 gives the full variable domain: KAGVTQTPRYLIKTRGQQVTLSCSPISGHRSVSWYQQTPGQGLQFLFEYFSETQRNKGNFPGRFSGRQFSNSRSEMNVSTLELGDSALYLCASSPGFGAAYEQYFGPGTRLTVT.